This entry is about one T cell receptor beta chain. In this sample, this clone turned up once. Its antigen is unknown. Within one base of it there is no much larger clone, and no base qualities were kept. Sorted unstimulated T cells and proliferating T cells recovered from mixed lymphocyte reactions underwent TCRbeta CDR3 sequencing. Fresh whole blood from ten to eleven HLA-typed healthy donors served as the source for isolating PBMCs. To map where alloreactive clones came from, CD4+ non-regulatory T cells in the unstimulated state were FACS-sorted. The source of the sample is a study of siplizumab effects on memory and regulatory T cells (dated by TCRdb to between 2018 and 2021). At the level of the whole study: The effect of the anti-CD2 antibody siplizumab on alloreactive T-cell subsets was examined in allogeneic mixed lymphocyte reactions constructed from human PBMCs. The investigation overall reported the following: About 75-97% of proliferating CD4+ or CD8+ clones could not be given a naive or memory phenotype. Unstimulated naive T cells appeared more diverse than memory T cells, and naive cells seemed to contribute substantially to the alloresponse. Siplizumab significantly reduced the cumulative frequency of alloreactive sequences traceable to unstimulated CD4+ memory T cells. Of the alloreactive CD4+ clones that could be mapped, the Treg-derived share averaged about 67% with siplizumab compared with under 30% in control reactions. Because sequences at frequencies below about 10^-5 were poorly captured, only a minor fraction of alloreactive clones could be mapped back to unstimulated subsets. The suppressive function of proliferating Tregs from siplizumab cultures was not functionally confirmed.

V was cut back by 4 bases and J by 4 bases, leaving a gap of 13 bases between them. Spanning cysteine to phenylalanine, the CDR3 consists of 14 amino acids. Only the CDR3 DNA is retained, 42 bases long and in frame from the first base. The germline V gene (reference sequence) supplies CDR1 WNHNN and CDR2 SYGVQD. The library was produced with the immunoSEQ multiplex PCR assay. Approximately 100,000 TCR templates per sample were assayed on the deep sequencing platform. Genomic DNA extracted from sorted T cells was the material used for TCRbeta CDR3 sequencing. As for the original processing: The R programming language was used for clonal analysis of TCRbeta CDR3 data. Alloreactive CD4+ and CD8+ clones were defined by comparing unstimulated samples with post-reaction CFSE-low samples. Alloreactive CD4+ clones were assigned to regulatory or non-regulatory origin by matching sequences to sorted unstimulated Treg and non-Treg repertoires. The table comes from immuneACCESS by way of TCRdb, which keeps in-frame sequences with V and J called. Part of the clones is missing from these tables; in studies checked, under half for an unresolved V gene and the rest for unknown reasons. Clonal size and the V and J genes are those of that table, whereas D and trimming came from the DNA. In this sample the table shows approximately 100,000 clones, roughly 94% of which occur a single time. The biggest ten clones account for about 1.4% of the sample.

Recombination joined TRBV10-1 with TRBJ1-1; a weak D assignment points to TRBD1 (5 bases agree). Sample: non-Treg CD4+ T cells sorted from blood. Explained via the paper, the cell subset or site label denotes: FACS-sorted unstimulated CD4+ non-regulatory T cells. This TCR came from a human donor in good health. The CDR3 is CASSGFPQGTEAFF. The nucleotide sequence reads as follows: TGCGCCAGCAGTGGATTCCCCCAGGGCACTGAAGCTTTCTTT.